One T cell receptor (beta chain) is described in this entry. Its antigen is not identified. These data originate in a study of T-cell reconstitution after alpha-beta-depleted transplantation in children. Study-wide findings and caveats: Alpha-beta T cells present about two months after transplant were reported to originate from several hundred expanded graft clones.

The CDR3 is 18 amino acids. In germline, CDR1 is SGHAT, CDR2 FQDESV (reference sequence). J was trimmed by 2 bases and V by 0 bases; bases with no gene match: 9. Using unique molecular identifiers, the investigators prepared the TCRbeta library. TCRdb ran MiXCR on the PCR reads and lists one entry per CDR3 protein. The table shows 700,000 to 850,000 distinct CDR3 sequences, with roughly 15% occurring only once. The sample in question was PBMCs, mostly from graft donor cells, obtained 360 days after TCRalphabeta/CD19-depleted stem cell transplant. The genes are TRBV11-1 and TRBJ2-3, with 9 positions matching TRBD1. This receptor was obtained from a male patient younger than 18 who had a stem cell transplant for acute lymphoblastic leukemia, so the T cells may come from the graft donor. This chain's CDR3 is CASSLALLGTGITDTQYF. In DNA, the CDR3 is TGTGCCAGCAGCTTAGCCCTACTCGGGACAGGGATCACAGATACGCAGTATTTT.